The clone carrying this TCR beta chain was seen only a few times. Its antigen remains unknown. The data belong to a study of T cell repertoires in cytomegalovirus infection. Study-wide context: A matching HLA type, together with CMV infection, was signaled by public TCR beta signatures. Overall study findings and caveats: Pooled public TCR beta family frequency picked out CMV carriers with the relevant HLA. The ex vivo response showed dominance by HLA-C-restricted CMV-specific TCR beta clonotypes.

This CDR3 has 15 residues. With V trimmed by 6 bases and J by 6 bases, 12 bases remained unmatched. Using its own MiXCR run on the reads, TCRdb lists one record per CDR3 protein. The sample carries approximately 750,000 distinct CDR3 sequences, less than 40% recorded once. This receptor was obtained from a human donor in good health (CMV status not recorded). Some clones in this sample may be carry-over from other donors' samples. The chain links TRBV12-3 or TRBV12-4 to TRBJ2-7, with 9 nucleotides matching TRBD1. Sequenced input: PBMCs. The CDR3 loop reads CASSHTGTGHREQYF. The CDR3 DNA is TGTGCCAGCAGCCATACCGGGACAGGGCACCGCGAGCAGTACTTC.